A selection of T cell receptor beta chains follows, all from one sample in a study of cytomegalovirus exposure and HLA in healthy donors. Assay used: immunoSEQ multiplex PCR; TCRdb lists only in-frame clones, some missing. The sample holds 130,000 or so clones. Sequencing input: PBMCs. Receptors originate from a young woman in good health and CMV-seronegative. The CDR3 runs from the conserved cysteine through the conserved F or W.

CDR3	V	length
CAWSVLREGTYNEQFF	TRBV30	16
CASSQVGRGYNEQFF	TRBV4-2	15
CASSDSGYNEQFF	TRBV7-6	13
CASSVFPRAGAYEQYF	TRBV9	16
CASSGPRGGNEQFF	TRBV28	14
CASSAGLPNTEAFF	TRBV7-2	14
CAWNRATSGANVLTF	TRBV30	15
CASSGQGDNEQFF	TRBV18	13
CSVLIKTNTGELFF	TRBV29-1	14
CSVGQNYGYTF	TRBV29-1	11
CASRTSTGRTEAFF	TRBV6-5	14
CASSQTTSDEQFF	TRBV28	13
CASSLWGRNYNEQFF	TRBV7-9	15
CASSVTPSGNTGELFF	TRBV9	16
CASSFRGVLAGALYNEQFF	TRBV7-2	19
CALAGVVYNEQFF	TRBV2	13
CSRVQGLTQYF	TRBV20-1	11
CASSFEVPGVTDTQYF	TRBV5-1	16
CAWSSRITTGNTIYF	TRBV30	15
CASSSSSGTDYEQYF	TRBV2	15